This T cell receptor beta chain came from a study of control samples from healthy donors and cancer patients. Trimming removed 3 bases from V and 1 base from J; junction bases left unmatched: 2. Germline values: CDR1 KGHSH, CDR2 LQKENI. There are 15 residues in the CDR3. Sequencing used immunoSEQ multiplex PCR; TCRdb keeps in-frame clones, though not all of them. The sample includes about 130,000 clones, 92% of them seen just once. This sequence joins TRBV18 and TRBJ1-5; 8 bases are a match to TRBD1. The sample taken for sequencing was blood. This TCR came from a woman in her 50s in good health. The CDR3 DNA follows: TGTGCCAGCTCACCGACAGGGGTCAGCAATCAGCCCCAGCATTTT. Residues: CASSPTGVSNQPQHF.